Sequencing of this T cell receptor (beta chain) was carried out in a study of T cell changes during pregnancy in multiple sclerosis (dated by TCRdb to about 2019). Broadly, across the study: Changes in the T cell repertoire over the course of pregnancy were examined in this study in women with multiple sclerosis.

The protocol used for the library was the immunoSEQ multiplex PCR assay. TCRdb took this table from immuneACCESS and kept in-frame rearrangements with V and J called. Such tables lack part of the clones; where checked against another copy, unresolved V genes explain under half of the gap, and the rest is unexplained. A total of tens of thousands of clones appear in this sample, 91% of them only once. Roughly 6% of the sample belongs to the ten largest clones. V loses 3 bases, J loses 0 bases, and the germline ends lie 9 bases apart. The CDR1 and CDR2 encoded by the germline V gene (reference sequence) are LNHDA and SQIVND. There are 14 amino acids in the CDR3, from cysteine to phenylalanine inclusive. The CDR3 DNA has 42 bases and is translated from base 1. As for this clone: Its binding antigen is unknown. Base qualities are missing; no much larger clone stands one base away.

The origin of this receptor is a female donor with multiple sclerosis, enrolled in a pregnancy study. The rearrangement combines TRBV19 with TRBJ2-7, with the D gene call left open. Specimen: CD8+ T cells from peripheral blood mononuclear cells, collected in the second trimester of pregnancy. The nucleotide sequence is TGTGCCAGTAGTATGCGGCCCAACTCCTACGAGCAGTACTTC. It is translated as CASSMRPNSYEQYF.